The 27 T cell receptor beta chains given below trace back to one sample, sequenced in a study of cytomegalovirus exposure and HLA in healthy donors. The PCR used 60 Vbeta and 13 Jbeta primers. TCRdb's table, derived via immunoSEQ multiplex PCR, lists solely in-frame clones and lacks some. The sample has tens of thousands of clones; approximately 82% are singletons. The sample was PBMCs. These receptors were taken from a man between 18 and 29 years old in good health and CMV-seronegative.

This rearrangement joins TRBV28 to TRBJ2-7; 8 nucleotides agree with TRBD1. The J segment lost 3 bases and the V segment lost 4 bases, leaving 2 bases of the junction unmatched. Looked up from germline, CDR1 is MDHEN and CDR2 is SYDVKM. This CDR3 has 13 amino acids. CDR3 DNA sequence: TGTGCCAGCAGTTACACAGGGGGCTACGAGCAGTACTTC. Its protein is CASSYTGGYEQYF. Filled out from reference TRBV28 and TRBJ2-7, the complete variable domain reads DVKVTQSSRYLVKRTGEKVFLECVQDMDHENMFWYRQDPGLGLRLIYFSYDVKMKEKGDIPEGYSVSREKKERFSLILESASTNQTSMYLCASSYTGGYEQYFGPGTRLTVT.

The chain joins TRBV10-3 to TRBJ1-5, with D possibly being TRBD1 (5 bases). Germline V gene data show CDR1 as ENHRY and CDR2 as SYGVKD. The CDR3 is 14 amino acids. Trimming removed 7 bases at V and 4 bases at J, with 14 bases between. DNA of the CDR3: TGTGCCATCAAGGGTGCAGGGATGAATCAGCCCCAGCATTTT. Encoded protein: CAIKGAGMNQPQHF.

The chain uses TRBV30 and TRBJ1-6; D unresolved. Germline lookup yields CDR1 GTSNPN and CDR2 SVGIG (reference sequence). The germline V and J ends were trimmed by 4 bases and 7 bases, with 14 bases remaining between them. The CDR3 loop spans 14 amino acids. The CDR3 region is CAWKYLEFNSPLHF. The DNA of the CDR3 is TGTGCCTGGAAGTATTTAGAGTTCAATTCACCCCTCCACTTT.

This clone occurred once. This CDR3 reads CASRFRGSLWNEQYF. CDR3 bases: TGTGCCAGCAGATTCCGCGGGAGCTTATGGAACGAGCAGTACTTC. The chain carries TRBV5-4 and TRBJ2-7; 7 bases are a match to TRBD2. Per the germline V gene, CDR1 is SGHNT and CDR2 is YYREEE (reference sequence). The CDR3 covers 15 residues. V lost 5 bases to trimming and J lost 5 bases; unmatched junction nucleotides: 13.

The CDR3 reads CASSQGIGGLEQYF. CDR3 coding DNA: TGTGCCAGCAGCCAAGGTATAGGGGGCCTCGAGCAGTACTTC. The chain carries TRBV4-2 and TRBJ2-7; 7 bases map to TRBD1. The CDR3 is 14 amino acids. CDR1 and CDR2 (germline): LGHNA, YNFKEQ. Trimming cost V 1 base and J 6 bases; bases outside gene matches: 6.

This clone was detected a few times. V and J are TRBV28 and TRBJ2-2; D perhaps matches TRBD1 (5 bases). The CDR3 is 17 amino acids. V was shortened by 2 bases and J by 5 bases, with 18 bases between the two germline ends. Germline CDR1 reads MDHEN; CDR2 reads SYDVKM. The CDR3 DNA sequence: TGTGCCAGCAGTTTAAATAACGCGACAGTCTTAACCGGGGAGCTGTTTTTT. This translates into CASSLNNATVLTGELFF.

The V and J genes are TRBV2 and TRBJ1-1, with 7 positions matching TRBD1. This CDR3 comprises 14 residues. Germline V gene sequence: CDR1 SNHLY, CDR2 FYNNEI. V shed 8 bases, J shed 0 bases, and the junction held 6 bases outside the gene matches. The CDR3 is CASFPDRVNTEAFF. CDR3 in DNA: TGTGCCAGCTTCCCCGACAGGGTGAACACTGAAGCTTTCTTT.

The table lists this clone with a few counts. This CDR3 is CASSDTGMNTEAFF. DNA of the CDR3: TGCGCCAGCAGTGATACAGGTATGAACACTGAAGCTTTCTTT. This chain links TRBV10-2 with TRBJ1-1; possibly TRBD1 for D (5 bases). The germline V and J ends were trimmed by 3 bases and 0 bases, with 8 bases remaining between them. The CDR3 totals 14 residues. Germline loops: CDR1 WSHSY, CDR2 SAAADI.

DNA for the CDR3: TGTGCCAGCAGCAAAGAGCCTAAACCACCCGTCACAGATACGCAGTATTTT. Residues: CASSKEPKPPVTDTQYF. V is TRBV21-1 and J is TRBJ2-3; TRBD2, as called in the table, went unchecked against the DNA. TRBV21-1 is a pseudogene segment. This CDR3 is 17 amino acids long.

The rearrangement links TRBV5-1 to TRBJ2-3; D gene unclear. Germline CDR1 and CDR2: SGHRS and YFSETQ. V gave up 0 bases and J gave up 0 bases, with 20 bases separating them. The CDR3 consists of 19 residues. Written as DNA, the CDR3 is TGCGCCAGCAGCTTGGGGCGCAATGTTGGCGCGGCTAGCACAGATACGCAGTATTTT. Translating it yields CASSLGRNVGAASTDTQYF.

The rearrangement links TRBV7-2 to TRBJ1-2; 10 bases align to TRBD1. The germline V gene encodes CDR1 SGHTA and CDR2 FQGNSA. V lost 4 bases and J lost 6; bases outside the gene matches: 8. This CDR3 has 15 amino acids. As DNA, the CDR3 is TGTGCCAGCAGCTACCGGGACAGGGGACTGGATGGCTACACCTTC. Amino acids: CASSYRDRGLDGYTF. Full variable domain (outside the CDR3, taken from reference TRBV7-2 and TRBJ1-2): GAGVSQSPSNKVTEKGKDVELRCDPISGHTALYWYRQSLGQGLEFLIYFQGNSAPDKSGLPSDRFSAERTGGSVSTLTIQRTQQEDSAVYLCASSYRDRGLDGYTFGSGTRLTVV.

The rearrangement links TRBV30 to TRBJ1-2; possible D gene TRBD1, 5 bases. The CDR3 consists of 12 residues. The V end was cut by 4 bases, the J end by 1 base, with 7 bases between. From germline, CDR1 is GTSNPN and CDR2 SVGIG (reference sequence). Written as DNA, the CDR3 is TGTGCCTGGACGGACAATAACTATGGCTACACCTTC. It is translated as CAWTDNNYGYTF.

The chain employs TRBV7-9 and TRBJ2-7; possible D gene TRBD1, 6 bases. Germline assignment: CDR1 SEHNR and CDR2 FQNEAQ (reference sequence). V was cut by 5 bases and J by 5 bases, with 16 bases left in between. This CDR3 is 14 amino acids long. The DNA for the CDR3 is TGTGCCAGCAGCCCGGACAGCGAATCCGACGAGCAGTACTTC. It is translated as CASSPDSESDEQYF.

This clone has just a few counts. V gene TRBV28 combines with J gene TRBJ2-7, with a possible D match to TRBD1 (6 bases). From germline, CDR1 is MDHEN and CDR2 SYDVKM. V gave up 5 bases and J gave up 7 bases, with 18 bases separating them. The length of the CDR3 is 14 residues. The chain's CDR3 is CASSHRADKREQYF. CDR3 sequence (DNA): TGTGCCAGCAGTCACAGGGCCGACAAAAGGGAGCAGTACTTC.

CDR3 bases: TGTGCCGGCTCAGCAGGGTGGATCAATGAGCAGTTCTTC. The encoded protein is CAGSAGWINEQFF. The V call is TRBV6-6, the J call TRBJ2-1; tentatively, D is TRBD1 (5 bases). The CDR3 extends over 13 amino acids. CDR1 MNHNY and CDR2 SVGAGI come from the germline V gene (reference sequence). V was cut by 11 bases and J by 6 bases, with 17 bases left in between.

The J gene is TRBJ2-7, the V gene TRBV6-5; TRBD2 matches at 9 bases. The CDR3 loop spans 14 amino acids. With 6 bases clipped from V and 7 bases from J, the junction kept 10 bases outside the gene matches. Germline V gene lookup returns CDR1 MNHEY and CDR2 SVGAGI. The CDR3 sequence: CASSSGAGGREQYF. CDR3 coding DNA: TGTGCCAGCAGCTCAGGAGCGGGAGGACGGGAGCAGTACTTC.

The genes are TRBV14 and TRBJ1-4; D gene unclear. From germline, CDR1 is SGHDN and CDR2 FVKESK. V shed 4 bases and J shed 0 bases, with 12 bases lying between them. The CDR3 is made up of 16 amino acids. As DNA, the CDR3 is TGTGCCAGCAGCCCCCATGGCACCTCAACTAATGAAAAACTGTTTTTT. Protein: CASSPHGTSTNEKLFF.

J is TRBJ1-6 and V is TRBV6-1; 7 bases fit TRBD1. Germline values: CDR1 MNHNS, CDR2 SASEGT. With 3 bases clipped from V and 7 bases from J, the junction kept 6 bases outside the gene matches. The length of the CDR3 is 15 residues. CDR3 in amino acids: CASSEAGTENSPLHF. In nucleotides, the CDR3 is TGTGCCAGCAGTGAGGCCGGGACAGAGAATTCACCCCTCCACTTT.

The genes are TRBV29-1 and TRBJ2-5; possibly TRBD1 for D (6 bases). The germline V gene encodes CDR1 SQVTM and CDR2 ANQGSEA. The CDR3 contains 15 residues. Trimming stripped 1 base from V and 9 bases from J, with 21 bases between. In nucleotides, the CDR3 is TGCAGCGTTGAAGGGCAGGGGTGGTACCACGAGGCCCAGTACTTC. Translating it yields CSVEGQGWYHEAQYF.

CDR3 in amino acids: CASSFATGGKDTQYF. For the CDR3, the DNA is TGTGCCAGCAGCTTTGCTACAGGGGGCAAGGATACGCAGTATTTT. The V and J genes are TRBV13 and TRBJ2-3; the match to TRBD1 covers 9 bases. After removal of 3 bases from V and 6 bases from J, the junction contained 7 bases not matched to a gene. This CDR3 spans 15 amino acids. Germline CDR1 is PRHDT and CDR2 is FYEKMQ (reference sequence).

This clone turned up a few times. The chain has TRBV7-9 and TRBJ2-1; D is undetermined. The CDR3 is 12 residues long. In germline, CDR1 is SEHNR, CDR2 FQNEAQ (reference sequence). V dropped 2 bases and J dropped 5 bases, with 4 bases sitting between them. The CDR3 sequence: CASSLTNNEQFF. In DNA form, the CDR3 reads TGTGCCAGCAGCTTAACAAACAATGAGCAGTTCTTC.

In nucleotides, the CDR3 is TGTGCCAGCAGCTTAACGATCAGACAGGCTTACAATGAGCAGTTCTTC. Protein product: CASSLTIRQAYNEQFF. The chain has TRBV7-6 and TRBJ2-1; TRBD1 might be the D (6 bases). Germline CDR1 SGHVS, CDR2 FNYEAQ. V was pared by 2 bases and J by 4 bases, with 15 bases between. The CDR3 runs to 16 residues.

The V gene is TRBV15, the J gene TRBJ1-1; weak D call: TRBD1 (5 bases). The CDR3 consists of 13 residues. The V gene lost 0 bases and the J gene lost 3 bases, with 5 bases spanning the gap. The germline CDR1 and CDR2 sequences are LNHNV and YYDKDF (reference sequence). The CDR3 spells CATSREGDTEAFF. CDR3 in DNA: TGTGCCACCAGCAGAGAAGGGGACACTGAAGCTTTCTTT.

The V and J genes are TRBV4-3 and TRBJ2-7; D possibly corresponds to TRBD1 (5 bases). Per germline, CDR1 LGHNA and CDR2 YSLEER. This CDR3 spans 16 amino acids. V shed 2 bases and J shed 3 bases, with 17 bases lying between them. CDR3 sequence: CASSQRSQVAFYEQYF. Here the CDR3 DNA reads TGCGCCAGCAGCCAACGCTCACAGGTTGCTTTCTACGAGCAGTACTTC.

The J gene is TRBJ2-3, the V gene TRBV27; 12 bases are a match to TRBD2. The CDR3 has 15 residues. Germline V gene lookup returns CDR1 MNHEY and CDR2 SMNVEV (reference sequence). With V trimmed by 5 bases and J by 4 bases, 4 bases remained unmatched. The CDR3 reads CASSRTSGRPDTQYF. CDR3 DNA: TGTGCCAGCAGTCGCACTAGCGGGAGGCCAGATACGCAGTATTTT.

In nucleotides, the CDR3 is TGTGCCAGCAGTTTGCTTCAGATGACCGGGTATAGCAATCAGCCCCAGCATTTT. It translates to CASSLLQMTGYSNQPQHF. This rearrangement joins TRBV28 to TRBJ1-5; D is undetermined. Germline assignment: CDR1 MDHEN and CDR2 SYDVKM. Trimming shortened V by 3 bases and J by 0 bases, and 18 bases separated the two germline ends. CDR3 length: 18 amino acids.

V and J are TRBV6-4 and TRBJ2-3, with 11 bases identical to TRBD2. CDR1 MRHNA and CDR2 SNTAGT come from the germline V gene. J was trimmed by 8 bases and V by 3 bases; bases with no gene match: 7. CDR3 length: 15 residues. The DNA of the CDR3 is TGTGCCAGCAGTGAAACTAGCGGGGGCGGGGTTACGCAGTATTTT. It yields the protein CASSETSGGGVTQYF.